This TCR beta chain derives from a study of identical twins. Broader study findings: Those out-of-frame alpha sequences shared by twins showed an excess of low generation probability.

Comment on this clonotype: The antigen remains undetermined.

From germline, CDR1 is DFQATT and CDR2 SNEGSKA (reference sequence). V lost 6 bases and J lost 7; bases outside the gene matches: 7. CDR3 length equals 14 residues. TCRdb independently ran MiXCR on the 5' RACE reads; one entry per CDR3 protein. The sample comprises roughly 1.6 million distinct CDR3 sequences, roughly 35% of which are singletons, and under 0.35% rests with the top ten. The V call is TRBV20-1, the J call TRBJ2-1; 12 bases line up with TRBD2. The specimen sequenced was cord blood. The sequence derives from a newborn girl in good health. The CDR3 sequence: CSARLAGVRNEQFF. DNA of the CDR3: TGCAGTGCCCGACTAGCGGGAGTCCGGAATGAGCAGTTCTTC.